One sample yielded the 2 T cell receptor beta chains listed below, sequenced in a study of memory CD4+ T cells and cytomegalovirus serostatus. Sequencing was performed with immunoSEQ multiplex PCR; in TCRdb, only in-frame clones are kept and a portion is missing. The sample holds tens of thousands of clones; around 77% are singletons and the top ten take approximately 0.81%. The sort gate was single viable CD3+CD4+CD8-CD45RO+ cells for memory CD4+ T cells. Sequenced input: memory CD4+ T cells from blood. Receptor source: an adult in good health and CMV-seronegative.

The table lists this clone with a few counts. The chain is built from TRBV10-1 and TRBJ2-2; 7 positions match TRBD1. V shed 8 bases and J 2 bases; nucleotides not matched to a gene: 8. Germline V gene sequence: CDR1 WNHNN, CDR2 SYGVQD (reference sequence). This CDR3 region has 15 residues. CDR3 amino acids: CASSRDSVNTGELFF. The CDR3 coding sequence is TGCGCCAGCTCCCGGGACAGTGTTAACACCGGGGAGCTGTTTTTT.

The rearrangement joins TRBV19 to TRBJ2-3, with D unresolved. Trimming took 2 bases from V and 2 from J, leaving 8 bases between them. Germline V gives CDR1 LNHDA, CDR2 SQIVND (reference sequence). The CDR3 loop spans 14 amino acids. CDR3 in amino acids: CASSINLSTDTQYF. DNA for the CDR3: TGTGCCAGTAGTATAAATCTATCCACAGATACGCAGTATTTT.